This T cell receptor (beta chain) was retrieved from a study of CD4 T cells in relation to SARS-CoV-2 and coronaviruses. Across the whole study: Convalescent patients had median age roughly 35 years, range about 20 to 75. Study observations and caveats: According to naive versus memory sequencing, detected responses are memory recall, not newly primed. Crossreactive clones expanded significantly less to SARS-CoV-2 than monoreactive clones.

This clone was observed a single time. The antigen is unknown. This CDR3 has 19 amino acids. In germline, CDR1 is SGDLS, CDR2 YYNGEE. The ends lost 4 bases at V and 1 base at J; junction bases unmatched: 15. Naive or memory CD4+ cells were cultured 1:1 with T cell-depleted PBMCs plus CEF. Sequencing used immunoSEQ multiplex PCR; TCRdb keeps in-frame clones, though not all of them. The table records tens of thousands of clones, 84% of them present only once. Material: naive CD4+ T cells from PBMCs, cultured in vitro. Indicated subset: naive CD4+ T cells isolated by negative enrichment. The clonotype originates from an adult with COVID-19. The chain has TRBV9 and TRBJ2-1, with 9 nucleotides matching TRBD2. Written as DNA, the CDR3 is TGTGCCAGCAGCTCCCGGACTAGCGTTAAAGGTGGATCCTACAATGAGCAGTTCTTC. It specifies CASSSRTSVKGGSYNEQFF.